A few counts support the clone carrying this T cell receptor (beta chain). This entry comes from a study of blood T cell repertoires in COVID-19. The junction had 3 bases not matched to a gene; V was cut back by 0 bases and J by 8 bases. There are 15 residues in the CDR3. The germline V gene has CDR1 MGHRA and CDR2 YSYEKL. Profiled with immunoSEQ multiplex PCR; TCRdb holds only in-frame clones, not every one. The sample shows 90,000 to 100,000 clones, around 80% of them seen only once. The chain recombines TRBV4-1 with TRBJ2-1, with 11 bases that match TRBD2. Sequencing used peripheral blood. The TCR sequence derives from a man in his 60s with acute or convalescent COVID-19. The CDR3 is CASSQDGTSGDEQFF. DNA for the CDR3: TGCGCCAGCAGCCAAGATGGGACTAGCGGTGATGAGCAGTTCTTC.